This TCR beta chain derives from a study of blood T cell repertoires in COVID-19. Study in general: Acute and convalescent COVID-19 samples came from the United States, Italy and Spain. Sources were T cells, B-cell-depleted T cells, or PBMCs; the material itself was cDNA or gDNA.

In its sample, this clone was seen a few times. The authors' processing: Estimated nucleated cell counts came from reference gene primer amplification. Data came from immunoSEQ multiplex PCR; TCRdb stores just in-frame clones and leaves some out. The D gene and trimming were derived from the DNA, and the V and J assignments and clone size from that table. The sample carries fewer than 350,000 clones, approximately 86% recorded once. The CDR3 contains 14 residues. The germline V gene has CDR1 SGHTA and CDR2 FQGTGA. V was cut by 5 bases and J by 3 bases, with 13 bases left in between. The sequence was collected from a man between 35 and 55 years old with active or convalescent COVID-19. The specimen sequenced was peripheral blood. This rearrangement joins TRBV7-3 to TRBJ1-1; D may be TRBD1 (6 bases). CDR3 bases: TGTGCCAGCAGCCGCCACAGGGTTGACACTGAAGCTTTCTTT. Translation: CASSRHRVDTEAFF.